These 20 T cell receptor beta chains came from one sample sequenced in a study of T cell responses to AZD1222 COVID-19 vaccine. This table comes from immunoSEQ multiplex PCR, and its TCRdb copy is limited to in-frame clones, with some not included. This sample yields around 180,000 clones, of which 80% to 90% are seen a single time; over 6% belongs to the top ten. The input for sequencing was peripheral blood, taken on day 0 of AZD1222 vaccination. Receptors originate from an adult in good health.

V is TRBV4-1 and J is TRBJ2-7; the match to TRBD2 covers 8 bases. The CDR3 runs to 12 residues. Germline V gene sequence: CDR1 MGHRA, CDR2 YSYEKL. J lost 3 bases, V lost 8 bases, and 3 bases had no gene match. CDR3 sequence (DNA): TGCGCCAGCCCGGGGGGGGACTACGAGCAGTACTTC. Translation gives CASPGGDYEQYF.

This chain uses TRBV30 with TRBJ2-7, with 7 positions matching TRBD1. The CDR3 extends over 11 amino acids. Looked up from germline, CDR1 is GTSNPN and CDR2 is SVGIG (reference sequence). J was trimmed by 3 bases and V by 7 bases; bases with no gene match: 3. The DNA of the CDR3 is TGTGCCTCACAGGGGTACTACGAGCAGTACTTC. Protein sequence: CASQGYYEQYF.

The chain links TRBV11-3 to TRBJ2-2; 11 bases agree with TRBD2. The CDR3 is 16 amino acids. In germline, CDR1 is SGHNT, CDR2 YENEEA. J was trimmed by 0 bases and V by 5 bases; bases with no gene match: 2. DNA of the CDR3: TGTGCCAGCAGCCGACTAGCGGGGTCGAACACCGGGGAGCTGTTTTTT. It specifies CASSRLAGSNTGELFF.

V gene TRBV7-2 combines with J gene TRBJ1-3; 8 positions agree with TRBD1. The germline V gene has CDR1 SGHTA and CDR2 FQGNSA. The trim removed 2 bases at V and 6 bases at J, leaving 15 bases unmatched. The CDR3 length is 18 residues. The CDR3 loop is CASSLYPPPGQVPNTIYF. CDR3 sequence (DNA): TGTGCCAGCAGCTTATACCCCCCCCCGGGACAGGTCCCAAACACCATATATTTT.

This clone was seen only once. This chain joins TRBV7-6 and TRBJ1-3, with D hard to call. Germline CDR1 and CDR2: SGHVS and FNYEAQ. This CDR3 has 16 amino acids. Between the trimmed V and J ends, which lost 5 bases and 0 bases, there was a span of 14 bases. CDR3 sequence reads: CASSRKRSPSGNTIYF. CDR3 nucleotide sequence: TGTGCCAGCAGCCGCAAGAGGTCCCCCTCTGGAAACACCATATATTTT.

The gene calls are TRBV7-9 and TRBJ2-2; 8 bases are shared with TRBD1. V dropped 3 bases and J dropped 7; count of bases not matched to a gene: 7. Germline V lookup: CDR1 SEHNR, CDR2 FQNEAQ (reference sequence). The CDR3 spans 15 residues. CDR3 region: CASSFAGTGHGELFF. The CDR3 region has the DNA TGTGCCAGCAGCTTCGCCGGGACAGGACACGGGGAGCTGTTTTTT.

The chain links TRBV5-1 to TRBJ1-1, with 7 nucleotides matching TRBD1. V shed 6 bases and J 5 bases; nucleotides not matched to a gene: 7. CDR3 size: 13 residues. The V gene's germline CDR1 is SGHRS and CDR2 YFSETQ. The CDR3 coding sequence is TGCGCCAGCAAGACGACAGGGCGGACTGAAGCTTTCTTT. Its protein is CASKTTGRTEAFF.

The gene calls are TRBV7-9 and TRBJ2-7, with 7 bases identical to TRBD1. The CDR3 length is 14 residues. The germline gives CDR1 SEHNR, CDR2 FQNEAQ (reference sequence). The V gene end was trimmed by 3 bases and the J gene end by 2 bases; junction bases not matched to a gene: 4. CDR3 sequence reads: CASSFRQGTYEQYF. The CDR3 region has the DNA TGTGCCAGCAGCTTCCGACAGGGAACCTACGAGCAGTACTTC.

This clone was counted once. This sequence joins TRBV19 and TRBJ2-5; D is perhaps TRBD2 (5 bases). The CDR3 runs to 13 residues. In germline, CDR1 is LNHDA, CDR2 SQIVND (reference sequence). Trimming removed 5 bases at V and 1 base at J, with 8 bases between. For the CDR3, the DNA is TGTGCCAGTAGTCCGGGAATCCAAGAGACCCAGTACTTC. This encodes CASSPGIQETQYF.

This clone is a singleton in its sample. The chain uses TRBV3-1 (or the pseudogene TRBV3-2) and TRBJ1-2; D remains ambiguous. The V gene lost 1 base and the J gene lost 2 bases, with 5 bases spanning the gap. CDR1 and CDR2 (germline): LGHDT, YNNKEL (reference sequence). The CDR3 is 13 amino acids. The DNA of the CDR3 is TGTGCCAGCAGCCAAGCAGGCAACTATGGCTACACCTTC. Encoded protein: CASSQAGNYGYTF.

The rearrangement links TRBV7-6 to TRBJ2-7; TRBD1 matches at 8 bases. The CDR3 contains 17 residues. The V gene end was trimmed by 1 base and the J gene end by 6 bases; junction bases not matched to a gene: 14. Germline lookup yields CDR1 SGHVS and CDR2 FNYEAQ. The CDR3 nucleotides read TGTGCCAGCAGCTTAGTAGGCATGGGACAGGATTTGGGCGAGCAGTACTTC. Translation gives CASSLVGMGQDLGEQYF. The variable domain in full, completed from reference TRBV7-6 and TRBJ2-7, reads GAGVSQSPRYKVTKRGQDVALRCDPISGHVSLYWYRQALGQGPEFLTYFNYEAQQDKSGLPNDRFSAERPEGSISTLTIQRTEQRDSAMYRCASSLVGMGQDLGEQYFGPGTRLTVT.

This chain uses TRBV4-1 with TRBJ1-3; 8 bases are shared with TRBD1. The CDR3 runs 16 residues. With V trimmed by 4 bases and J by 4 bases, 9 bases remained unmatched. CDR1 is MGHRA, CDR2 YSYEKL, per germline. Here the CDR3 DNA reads TGCGCCAGCAGCCCTACCCAGGGGGCAAGAGGAAACACCATATATTTT. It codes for CASSPTQGARGNTIYF.

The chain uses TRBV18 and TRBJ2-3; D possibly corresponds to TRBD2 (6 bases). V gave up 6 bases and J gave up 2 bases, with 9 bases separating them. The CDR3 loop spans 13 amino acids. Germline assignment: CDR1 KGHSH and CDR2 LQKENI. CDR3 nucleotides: TGTGCCAGCTCGCCGGGACTCACAGATACGCAGTATTTT. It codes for CASSPGLTDTQYF.

CDR3 loop: CASSLNYNQPQHF. The CDR3 DNA reads TGTGCCAGCAGTTTGAATTACAATCAGCCCCAGCATTTT. The V call is TRBV28, the J call TRBJ1-5; D remains unclear. There are 13 residues in the CDR3. Trimming cost V 3 bases and J 3 bases, with 6 bases left between them. The germline V gene encodes CDR1 MDHEN and CDR2 SYDVKM. The entire variable domain, with the rest obtained from reference TRBV28 and TRBJ1-5, is as follows: DVKVTQSSRYLVKRTGEKVFLECVQDMDHENMFWYRQDPGLGLRLIYFSYDVKMKEKGDIPEGYSVSREKKERFSLILESASTNQTSMYLCASSLNYNQPQHFGDGTRLSIL.

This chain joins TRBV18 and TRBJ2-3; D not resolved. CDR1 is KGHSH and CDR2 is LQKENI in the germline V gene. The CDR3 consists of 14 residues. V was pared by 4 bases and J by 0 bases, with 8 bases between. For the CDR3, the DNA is TGTGCCAGCTCACTAGATTCTAGCACAGATACGCAGTATTTT. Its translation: CASSLDSSTDTQYF.

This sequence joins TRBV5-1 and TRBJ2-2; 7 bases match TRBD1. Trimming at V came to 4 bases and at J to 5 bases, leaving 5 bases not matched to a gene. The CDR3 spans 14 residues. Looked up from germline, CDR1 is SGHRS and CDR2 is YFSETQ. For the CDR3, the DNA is TGCGCCAGCAGCCCACAGGGGTGGACCGGGGAGCTGTTTTTT. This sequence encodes CASSPQGWTGELFF.

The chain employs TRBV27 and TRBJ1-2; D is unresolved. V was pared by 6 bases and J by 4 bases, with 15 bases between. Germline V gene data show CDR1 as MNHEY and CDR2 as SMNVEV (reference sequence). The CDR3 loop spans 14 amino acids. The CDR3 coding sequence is TGTGCCAGCAGAAGGGAAGGGCGTCGCTATGGCTACACCTTC. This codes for CASRREGRRYGYTF.

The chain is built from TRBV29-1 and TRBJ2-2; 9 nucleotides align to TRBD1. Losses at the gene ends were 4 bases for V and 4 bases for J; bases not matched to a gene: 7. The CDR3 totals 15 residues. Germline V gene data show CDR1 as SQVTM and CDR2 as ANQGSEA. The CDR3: CSVADRGVSTGELFF. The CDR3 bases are TGCAGCGTTGCCGACAGGGGGGTGAGCACCGGGGAGCTGTTTTTT.

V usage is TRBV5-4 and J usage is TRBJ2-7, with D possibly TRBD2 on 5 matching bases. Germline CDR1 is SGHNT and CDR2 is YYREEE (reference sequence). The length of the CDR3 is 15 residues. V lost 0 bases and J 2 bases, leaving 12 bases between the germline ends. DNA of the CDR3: TGTGCCAGCAGCTTGGGGGAGCCACCCACCTACGAGCAGTACTTC. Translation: CASSLGEPPTYEQYF.

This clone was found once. DNA of the CDR3: TGTGCCAGTAGCTTAATATTACCCTGGAGGGGAGGTTGTGAAGCTTTCTTT. This translates into CASSLILPWRGGCEAFF. This chain joins TRBV19 and TRBJ1-1; tentatively, D is TRBD1 (5 bases). The CDR3 totals 17 residues. Trimming cost V 6 bases and J 7 bases, with 27 bases left between them. CDR1 LNHDA and CDR2 SQIVND come from the germline V gene (reference sequence).